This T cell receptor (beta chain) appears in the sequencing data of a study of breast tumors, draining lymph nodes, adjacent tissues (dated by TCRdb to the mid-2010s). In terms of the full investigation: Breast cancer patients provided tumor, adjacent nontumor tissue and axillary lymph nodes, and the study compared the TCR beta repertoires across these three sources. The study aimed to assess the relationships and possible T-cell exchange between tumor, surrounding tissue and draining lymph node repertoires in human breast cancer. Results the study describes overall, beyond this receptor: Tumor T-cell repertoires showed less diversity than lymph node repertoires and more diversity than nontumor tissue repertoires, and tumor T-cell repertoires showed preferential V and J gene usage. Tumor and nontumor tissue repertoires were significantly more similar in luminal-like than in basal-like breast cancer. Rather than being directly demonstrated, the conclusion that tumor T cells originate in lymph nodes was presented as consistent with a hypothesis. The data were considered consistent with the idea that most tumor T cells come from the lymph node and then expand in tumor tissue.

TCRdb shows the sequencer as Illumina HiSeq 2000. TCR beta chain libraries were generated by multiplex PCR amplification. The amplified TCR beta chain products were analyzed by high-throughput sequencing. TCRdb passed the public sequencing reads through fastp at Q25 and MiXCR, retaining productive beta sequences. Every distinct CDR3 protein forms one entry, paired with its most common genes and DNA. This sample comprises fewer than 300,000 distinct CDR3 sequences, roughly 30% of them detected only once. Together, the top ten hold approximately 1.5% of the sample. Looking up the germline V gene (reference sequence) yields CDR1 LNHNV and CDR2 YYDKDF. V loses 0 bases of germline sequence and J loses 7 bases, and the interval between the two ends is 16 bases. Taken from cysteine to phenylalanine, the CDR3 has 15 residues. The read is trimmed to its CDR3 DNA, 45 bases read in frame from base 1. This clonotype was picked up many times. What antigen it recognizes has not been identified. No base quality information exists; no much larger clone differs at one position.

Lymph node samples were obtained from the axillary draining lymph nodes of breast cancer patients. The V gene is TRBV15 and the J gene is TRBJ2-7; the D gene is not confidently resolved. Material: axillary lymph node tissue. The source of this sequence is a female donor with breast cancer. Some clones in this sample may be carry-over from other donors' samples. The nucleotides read TGTGCCACCAGCAGAGATGGGTTTACGGGTGAGGAGCAGTACTTC. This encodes CATSRDGFTGEEQYF. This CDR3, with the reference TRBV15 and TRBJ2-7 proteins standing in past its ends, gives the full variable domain DAMVIQNPRYQVTQFGKPVTLSCSQTLNHNVMYWYQQKSSQAPKLLFHYYDKDFNNEADTPDNFQSRRPNTSFCFLDIRSPGLGDTAMYLCATSRDGFTGEEQYFGPGTRLTVT.